This is a list of T cell receptor beta chains from one sample in a study. TCRdb independently ran MiXCR on the RT-PCR reads; one entry per CDR3 protein. The sample lists hundreds of thousands of distinct CDR3 sequences; over 12% were seen once. Specimen: memory CD4+ T cells from blood. The receptors shown here come from a female donor in good health, serving as a healthy control. Both conserved end residues are part of each CDR3. The order of the fields is clone size, J gene, V gene, D gene, CDR3 protein, CDR3 DNA. The D gene is left open where the match is weak. Rows may omit the clone size; those that give it use once, few, many or a size class.

-,TRBJ2-3,TRBV5-1,-,CASSLASPGSTDTQYF,TGCGCCAGCAGCTTGGCAAGTCCGGGGAGCACAGATACGCAGTATTTT
few,TRBJ1-2,TRBV12-3/TRBV12-4,-,CASSSTTGTKYGYTF,TGTGCCAGCAGTTCCACTACCGGGACAAAATATGGCTACACCTTC
few,TRBJ2-5,TRBV3-1,-,CASTRLRGETQYF,TGTGCCAGCACCCGGCTCCGCGGAGAGACCCAGTACTTC
-,TRBJ1-1,TRBV29-1,-,CSGKGGGGLNTEAFF,TGCAGCGGAAAAGGGGGGGGCGGGTTGAACACTGAAGCTTTCTTT
many,TRBJ2-7,TRBV12-3/TRBV12-4,TRBD1,CASSSGPGQGIYEQYF,TGTGCCAGCAGTTCCGGACCGGGACAGGGGATCTACGAGCAGTACTTC
few,TRBJ2-3,TRBV10-3,-,CAISGTATQYF,TGTGCCATCAGTGGGACAGCTACGCAGTATTTT
few,TRBJ2-1,TRBV24-1,-,CATSGNSRSYNEQFF,TGTGCCACCAGTGGTAATTCCCGCTCCTACAATGAGCAGTTCTTC
-,TRBJ1-6,TRBV10-3,-,CAISGGRGSDNSPLHF,TGTGCCATCAGTGGGGGTCGAGGCAGTGATAATTCACCCCTCCACTTT
few,TRBJ1-1,TRBV27,TRBD1,CASSQRDRVLGNTEAFF,TGTGCCAGCAGCCAACGCGACAGGGTCCTAGGGAACACTGAAGCTTTCTTT
-,TRBJ1-2,TRBV5-1,-,CASSLVRGDDYGYTF,TGCGCCAGCAGCTTGGTGAGGGGGGACGACTATGGCTACACCTTC
-,TRBJ2-7,TRBV30,-,CAWSVGGTPYEQYF,TGTGCCTGGAGTGTAGGAGGGACACCTTACGAGCAGTACTTC
few,TRBJ2-1,TRBV11-2,TRBD2,CASSLSGLASNEQFF,TGTGCCAGCAGCTTATCGGGACTAGCCTCCAATGAGCAGTTCTTC
-,TRBJ2-3,TRBV6-2/TRBV6-3,TRBD1,CASSSPFLQGARDTQYF,TGTGCCAGCAGTTCCCCCTTTTTACAGGGGGCTAGAGATACGCAGTATTTT
-,TRBJ2-3,TRBV7-2,-,CASRRDRTTDTQYF,TGTGCCAGCAGGAGAGACAGGACCACAGATACGCAGTATTTT
-,TRBJ1-1,TRBV7-9,-,CASSYERGDKGEAFF,TGTGCCAGCAGCTATGAGCGGGGGGACAAAGGTGAAGCTTTCTTT
-,TRBJ1-6,TRBV7-8,-,CASSLVVDSPLHF,TGTGCCAGCAGCTTAGTCGTCGATTCACCCCTCCACTTT
many,TRBJ1-3,TRBV6-1,-,CASTGQDRLPLF,TGTGCCAGCACTGGACAAGATCGGCTCCCCCTTTTT
-,TRBJ2-7,TRBV3-1,TRBD2,CASTIPASSGGYEQYF,TGTGCCAGCACTATCCCCGCGAGTAGCGGGGGTTACGAGCAGTACTTC
-,TRBJ2-7,TRBV29-1,TRBD2,CSAGLAGLYEQYF,TGCAGCGCTGGGCTAGCGGGGCTCTACGAGCAGTACTTC
few,TRBJ2-1,TRBV10-3,TRBD2,CAISEPPPSGSTEQFF,TGTGCCATCAGTGAGCCGCCCCCTAGCGGGAGTACGGAGCAGTTCTTC
many,TRBJ2-2,TRBV6-1,-,CASSEAEAGELFF,TGTGCCAGCAGTGAAGCGGAGGCCGGGGAGCTGTTTTTT
many,TRBJ2-7,TRBV7-9,TRBD2,CASSPRSGALYEQYF,TGTGCCAGCAGCCCGAGGAGCGGGGCCCTCTACGAGCAGTACTTC
-,TRBJ1-2,TRBV7-2,-,CASSSAETVYGYTF,TGTGCCAGCAGCTCGGCCGAGACGGTCTATGGCTACACCTTC
-,TRBJ2-3,TRBV3-1,-,CASSQDQRFSQYF,TGTGCCAGCAGCCAAGATCAGAGGTTTTCGCAGTATTTT
many,TRBJ1-1,TRBV7-3,-,CASSFGMNTEAFF,TGTGCCAGCAGCTTCGGCATGAACACTGAAGCTTTCTTT
many,TRBJ2-7,TRBV29-1,-,CSVDLDGHYEQYF,TGCAGCGTTGACCTGGACGGTCACTACGAGCAGTACTTC
few,TRBJ2-1,TRBV9,TRBD2,CASSVGVSGRWQNNEQFF,TGTGCCAGCAGCGTAGGTGTTAGCGGGAGATGGCAGAACAATGAGCAGTTCTTC
many,TRBJ2-3,TRBV5-1,TRBD1,CASSIGQGTDTQYF,TGCGCCAGCAGCATAGGACAGGGGACAGATACGCAGTATTTT
-,TRBJ2-7,TRBV5-5,TRBD2,CASTLWAGVAGEQYF,TGTGCCAGCACCTTGTGGGCCGGGGTAGCGGGCGAGCAGTACTTC
many,TRBJ2-7,TRBV6-5,-,CASSYSWAGGPYEQYF,TGTGCCAGCAGTTACTCGTGGGCCGGGGGACCCTACGAGCAGTACTTC
once,TRBJ1-5,TRBV14,-,CASSQQGGPQHF,TGTGCCAGCAGCCAACAGGGCGGCCCCCAGCATTTT
few,TRBJ2-7,TRBV28,-,CASSLGVISYEQYF,TGTGCCAGCAGTTTAGGAGTGATCTCCTACGAGCAGTACTTC
few,TRBJ1-6,TRBV27,-,CASRIQGGGGSPLHF,TGTGCCAGCAGGATACAGGGTGGCGGGGGATCACCCCTCCACTTT
-,TRBJ2-7,TRBV28,-,CASRGTGTFLYEQYF,TGTGCCAGCAGGGGGACCGGGACTTTCCTCTACGAGCAGTACTTC
-,TRBJ2-7,TRBV7-9,-,CASSFHGSDEQYF,TGTGCCAGCAGCTTCCACGGCAGCGACGAGCAGTACTTC
-,TRBJ2-7,TRBV28,TRBD2,CASSFSGRWEQYF,TGTGCCAGCAGTTTTAGCGGGAGATGGGAGCAGTACTTC
-,TRBJ2-7,TRBV10-3,TRBD1,CAISGGDRGPYEQYF,TGTGCCATCAGTGGGGGGGACAGGGGCCCCTACGAGCAGTACTTC
many,TRBJ1-2,TRBV7-2,-,CASSLVQGIPQGYTF,TGTGCCAGCAGCTTAGTGCAAGGGATCCCTCAGGGCTACACCTTC
few,TRBJ2-7,TRBV6-2/TRBV6-3,-,CASSGWGSTVEYEQYF,TGTGCCAGCAGTGGCTGGGGGTCGACAGTCGAATACGAGCAGTACTTC
many,TRBJ2-3,TRBV7-2,-,CASRRDPATQYF,TGTGCCAGCAGACGGGACCCCGCCACGCAGTATTTT
-,TRBJ2-2,TRBV7-2,-,CASSSPSIAGELFF,TGTGCCAGCAGCTCCCCTAGTATTGCCGGGGAGCTGTTTTTT
many,TRBJ1-6,TRBV20-1,-,CSARPAFGTQNSPLHF,TGCAGTGCTAGGCCCGCCTTCGGGACCCAAAATTCACCCCTCCACTTT
-,TRBJ1-1,TRBV20-1,-,CSAPSKFAEAFF,TGCAGTGCCCCTAGTAAGTTCGCTGAAGCTTTCTTT
many,TRBJ2-7,TRBV7-9,-,CASSHGGEQYF,TGTGCCAGCAGCCATGGAGGCGAGCAGTACTTC
few,TRBJ1-1,TRBV12-3/TRBV12-4,TRBD1,CASSGTGERMNTEAFF,TGTGCCAGCAGTGGGACAGGGGAGAGAATGAACACTGAAGCTTTCTTT
-,TRBJ2-1,TRBV7-2,TRBD2,CASSPRPGTSSYNEQFF,TGTGCCAGCAGCCCTAGGCCCGGGACTAGTTCCTACAATGAGCAGTTCTTC
many,TRBJ2-2,TRBV18,-,CASSPNGGSNTGELFF,TGTGCCAGCTCACCAAACGGAGGGTCGAACACCGGGGAGCTGTTTTTT
many,TRBJ2-5,TRBV5-1,TRBD2,CASSLEGLAGGEQETQYF,TGCGCCAGCAGCTTGGAGGGACTAGCGGGAGGGGAACAAGAGACCCAGTACTTC
many,TRBJ2-1,TRBV4-2,TRBD2,CASSQWTSGSINEQFF,TGTGCCAGCAGCCAGTGGACTAGCGGGAGCATCAATGAGCAGTTCTTC